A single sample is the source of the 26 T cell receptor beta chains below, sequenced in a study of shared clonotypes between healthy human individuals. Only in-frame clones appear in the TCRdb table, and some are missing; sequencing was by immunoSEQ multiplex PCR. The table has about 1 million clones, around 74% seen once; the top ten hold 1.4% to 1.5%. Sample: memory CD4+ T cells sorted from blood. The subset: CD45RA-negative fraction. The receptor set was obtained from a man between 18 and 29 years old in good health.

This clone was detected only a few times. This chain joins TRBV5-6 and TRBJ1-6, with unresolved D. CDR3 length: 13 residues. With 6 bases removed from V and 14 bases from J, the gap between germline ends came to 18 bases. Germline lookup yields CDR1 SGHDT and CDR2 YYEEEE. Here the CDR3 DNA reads TGTGCCAGCAACAAAGACCCGCTGGGGACCCTCCACTTT. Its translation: CASNKDPLGTLHF.

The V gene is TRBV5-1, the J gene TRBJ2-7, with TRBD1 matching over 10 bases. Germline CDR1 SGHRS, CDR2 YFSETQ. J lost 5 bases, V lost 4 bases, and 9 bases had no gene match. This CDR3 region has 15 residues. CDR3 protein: CASSGGQGGFHEQYF. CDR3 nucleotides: TGCGCCAGCAGCGGAGGACAGGGGGGTTTCCACGAGCAGTACTTC.

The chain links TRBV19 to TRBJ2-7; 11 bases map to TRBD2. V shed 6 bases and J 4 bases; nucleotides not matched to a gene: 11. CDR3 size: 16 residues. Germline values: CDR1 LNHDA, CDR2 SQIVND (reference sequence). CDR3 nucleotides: TGTGCCAGTAGAACTTCGACTAGCGGGATAGGGTACGAGCAGTACTTC. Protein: CASRTSTSGIGYEQYF.

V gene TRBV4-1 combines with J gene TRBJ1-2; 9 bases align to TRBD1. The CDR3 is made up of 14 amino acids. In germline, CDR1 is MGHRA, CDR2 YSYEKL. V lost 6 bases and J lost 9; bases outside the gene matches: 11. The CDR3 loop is CASSPTGGTGSYTF. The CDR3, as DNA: TGCGCCAGCAGTCCAACAGGGGGCACAGGGAGCTACACCTTC.

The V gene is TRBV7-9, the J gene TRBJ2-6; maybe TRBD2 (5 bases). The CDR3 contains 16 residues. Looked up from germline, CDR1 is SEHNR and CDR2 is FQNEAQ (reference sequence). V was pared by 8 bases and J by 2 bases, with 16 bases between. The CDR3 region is CASRGNWGTGANVLTF. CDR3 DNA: TGTGCCAGCCGGGGAAATTGGGGTACTGGGGCCAACGTCCTGACTTTC. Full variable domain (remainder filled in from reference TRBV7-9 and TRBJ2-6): DTGVSQNPRHKITKRGQNVTFRCDPISEHNRLYWYRQTLGQGPEFLTYFQNEAQLEKSRLLSDRFSAERPKGSFSTLEIQRTEQGDSAMYLCASRGNWGTGANVLTFGAGSRLTVL.

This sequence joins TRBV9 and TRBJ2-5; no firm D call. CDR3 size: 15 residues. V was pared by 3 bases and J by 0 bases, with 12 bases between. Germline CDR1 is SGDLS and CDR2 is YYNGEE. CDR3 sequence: CASSEGLSNQETQYF. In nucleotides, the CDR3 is TGTGCCAGCAGCGAAGGTTTGTCTAACCAAGAGACCCAGTACTTC. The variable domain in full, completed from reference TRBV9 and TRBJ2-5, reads DSGVTQTPKHLITATGQRVTLRCSPRSGDLSVYWYQQSLDQGLQFLIQYYNGEERAKGNILERFSAQQFPDLHSELNLSSLELGDSALYFCASSEGLSNQETQYFGPGTRLLVL.

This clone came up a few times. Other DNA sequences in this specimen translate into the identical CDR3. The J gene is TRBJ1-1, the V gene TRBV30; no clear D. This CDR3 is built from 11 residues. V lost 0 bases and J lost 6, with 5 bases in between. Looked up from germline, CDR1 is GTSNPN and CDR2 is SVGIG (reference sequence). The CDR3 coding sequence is TGTGCCTGGAGTGTACTGTCTGAAGCTTTCTTT. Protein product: CAWSVLSEAFF.

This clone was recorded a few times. The chain's CDR3 is CASSLEIALTGELFF. The CDR3 bases are TGTGCCAGCAGCTTAGAAATTGCGCTCACCGGGGAGCTGTTTTTT. The chain has TRBV7-9 and TRBJ2-2; no reliable D call. Trimming shortened V by 1 base and J by 4 bases, and 10 bases separated the two germline ends. The CDR3 runs to 15 residues. CDR1 is SEHNR, CDR2 FQNEAQ, per germline (reference sequence).

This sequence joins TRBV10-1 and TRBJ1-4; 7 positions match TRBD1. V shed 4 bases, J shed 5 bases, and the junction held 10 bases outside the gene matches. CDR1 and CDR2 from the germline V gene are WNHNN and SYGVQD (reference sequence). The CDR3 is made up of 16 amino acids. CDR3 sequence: CASSGQGKGRNEKLFF. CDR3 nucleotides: TGCGCCAGCAGTGGACAGGGAAAGGGAAGGAATGAAAAACTGTTTTTT.

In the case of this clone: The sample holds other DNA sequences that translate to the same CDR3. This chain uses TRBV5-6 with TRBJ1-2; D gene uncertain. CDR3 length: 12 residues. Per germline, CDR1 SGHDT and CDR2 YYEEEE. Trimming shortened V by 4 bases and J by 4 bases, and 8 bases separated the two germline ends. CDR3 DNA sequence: TGTGCCAGCAGCCTCGAAGGCTATGGCTACACCTTC. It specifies CASSLEGYGYTF.

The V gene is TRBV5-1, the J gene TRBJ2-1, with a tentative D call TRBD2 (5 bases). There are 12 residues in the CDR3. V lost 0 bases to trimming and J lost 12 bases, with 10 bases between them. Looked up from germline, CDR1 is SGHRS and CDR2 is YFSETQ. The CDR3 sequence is CASSLVRGMQFF. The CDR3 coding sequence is TGCGCCAGCAGCTTGGTCCGGGGTATGCAGTTCTTC.

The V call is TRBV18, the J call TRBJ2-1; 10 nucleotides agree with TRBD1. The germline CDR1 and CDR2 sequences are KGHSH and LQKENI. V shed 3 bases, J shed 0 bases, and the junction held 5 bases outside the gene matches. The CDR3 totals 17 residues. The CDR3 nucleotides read TGTGCCAGCTCACCCGGGACAGGGGACAGCTCCTACAATGAGCAGTTCTTC. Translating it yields CASSPGTGDSSYNEQFF. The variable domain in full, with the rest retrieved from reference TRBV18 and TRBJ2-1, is NAGVMQNPRHLVRRRGQEARLRCSPMKGHSHVYWYRQLPEEGLKFMVYLQKENIIDESGMPKERFSAEFPKEGPSILRIQQVVRGDSAAYFCASSPGTGDSSYNEQFFGPGTRLTVL.

CDR3 residues: CASARNRGEKLFF. The CDR3 DNA is TGTGCCAGCGCGAGGAACAGGGGCGAAAAACTGTTTTTT. The V gene is TRBV2, the J gene TRBJ1-4; 7 bases are shared with TRBD1. Germline CDR1 reads SNHLY; CDR2 reads FYNNEI. The CDR3 is 13 amino acids. V lost 8 bases, J lost 8 bases, and 8 bases stayed unmatched.

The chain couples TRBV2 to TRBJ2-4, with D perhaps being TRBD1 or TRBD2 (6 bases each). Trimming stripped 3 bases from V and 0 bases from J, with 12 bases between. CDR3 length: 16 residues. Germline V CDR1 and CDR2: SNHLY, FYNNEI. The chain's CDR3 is CASSESRGLAKNIQYF. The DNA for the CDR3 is TGTGCCAGCAGTGAGTCACGGGGGCTAGCCAAAAACATTCAGTACTTC.

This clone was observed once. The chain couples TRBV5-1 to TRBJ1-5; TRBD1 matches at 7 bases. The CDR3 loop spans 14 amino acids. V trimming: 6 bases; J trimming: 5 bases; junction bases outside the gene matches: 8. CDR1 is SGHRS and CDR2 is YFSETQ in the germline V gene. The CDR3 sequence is CASTQGGQYQPQHF. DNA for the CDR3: TGCGCCAGCACCCAGGGGGGGCAGTATCAGCCCCAGCATTTT. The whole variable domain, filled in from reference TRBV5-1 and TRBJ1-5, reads KAGVTQTPRYLIKTRGQQVTLSCSPISGHRSVSWYQQTPGQGLQFLFEYFSETQRNKGNFPGRFSGRQFSNSRSEMNVSTLELGDSALYLCASTQGGQYQPQHFGDGTRLSIL.

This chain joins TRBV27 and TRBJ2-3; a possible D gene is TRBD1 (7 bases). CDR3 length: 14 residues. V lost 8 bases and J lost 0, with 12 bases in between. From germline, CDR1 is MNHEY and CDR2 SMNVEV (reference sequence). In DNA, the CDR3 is TGTGCCAGCCGGGGGACAGCTAGCACAGATACGCAGTATTTT. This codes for CASRGTASTDTQYF.

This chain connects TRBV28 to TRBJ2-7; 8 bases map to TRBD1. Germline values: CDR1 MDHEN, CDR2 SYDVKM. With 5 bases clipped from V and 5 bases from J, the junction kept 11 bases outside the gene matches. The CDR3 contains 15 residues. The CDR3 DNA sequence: TGTGCCAGCAGTACACTGGACAGGGTAGGGAACGAGCAGTACTTC. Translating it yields CASSTLDRVGNEQYF.

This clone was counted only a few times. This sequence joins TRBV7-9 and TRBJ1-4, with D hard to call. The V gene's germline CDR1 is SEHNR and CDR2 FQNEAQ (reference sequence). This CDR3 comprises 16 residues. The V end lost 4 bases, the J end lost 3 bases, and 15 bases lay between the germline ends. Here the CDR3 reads CASSSNTAVANEKLFF. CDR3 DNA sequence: TGTGCCAGCAGCTCTAACACGGCGGTAGCTAATGAAAAACTGTTTTTT.

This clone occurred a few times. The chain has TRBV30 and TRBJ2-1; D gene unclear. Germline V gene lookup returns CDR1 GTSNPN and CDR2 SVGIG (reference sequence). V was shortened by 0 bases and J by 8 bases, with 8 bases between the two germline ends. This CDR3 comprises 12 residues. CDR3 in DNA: TGTGCCTGGAGTGTAAATCATTATGAGCAGTTCTTC. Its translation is CAWSVNHYEQFF.

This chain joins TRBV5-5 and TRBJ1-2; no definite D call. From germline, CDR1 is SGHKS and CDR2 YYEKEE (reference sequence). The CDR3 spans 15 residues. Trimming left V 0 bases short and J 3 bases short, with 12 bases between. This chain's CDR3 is CASSLDAGLYYGYTF. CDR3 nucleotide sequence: TGTGCCAGCAGCTTGGATGCTGGGTTATACTATGGCTACACCTTC.

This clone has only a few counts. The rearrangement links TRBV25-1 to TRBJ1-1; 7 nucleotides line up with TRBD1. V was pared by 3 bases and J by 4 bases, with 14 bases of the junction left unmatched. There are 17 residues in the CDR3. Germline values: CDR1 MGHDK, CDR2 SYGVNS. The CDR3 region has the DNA TGTGCCAGCAGTGATGGGAGGGGACAGACCTGGGGCACTGAAGCTTTCTTT. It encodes CASSDGRGQTWGTEAFF.

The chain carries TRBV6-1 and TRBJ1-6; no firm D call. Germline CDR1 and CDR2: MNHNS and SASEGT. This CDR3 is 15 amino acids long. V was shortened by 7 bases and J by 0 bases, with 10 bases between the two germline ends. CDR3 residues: CASIRESSYNSPLHF. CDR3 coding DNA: TGTGCCAGCATTAGAGAGAGCTCCTATAATTCACCCCTCCACTTT.

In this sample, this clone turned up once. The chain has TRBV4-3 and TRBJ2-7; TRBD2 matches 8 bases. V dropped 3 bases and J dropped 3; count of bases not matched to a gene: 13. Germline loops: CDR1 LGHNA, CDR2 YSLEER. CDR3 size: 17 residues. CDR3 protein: CASSHRNSGTSHYEQYF. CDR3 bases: TGCGCCAGCAGCCATCGCAATTCCGGGACTAGTCACTACGAGCAGTACTTC.

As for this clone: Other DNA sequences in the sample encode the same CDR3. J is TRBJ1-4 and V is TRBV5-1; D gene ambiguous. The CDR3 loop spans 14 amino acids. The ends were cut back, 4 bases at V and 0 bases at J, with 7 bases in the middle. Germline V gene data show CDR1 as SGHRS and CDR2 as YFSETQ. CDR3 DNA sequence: TGCGCCAGCAGCCTAGGTTCAACTAATGAAAAACTGTTTTTT. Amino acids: CASSLGSTNEKLFF.

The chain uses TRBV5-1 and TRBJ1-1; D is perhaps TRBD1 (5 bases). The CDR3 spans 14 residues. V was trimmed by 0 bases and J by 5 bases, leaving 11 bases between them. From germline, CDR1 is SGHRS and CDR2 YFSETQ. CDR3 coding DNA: TGCGCCAGCAGCTTGGCCGGGGGATGGACTGAAGCTTTCTTT. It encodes CASSLAGGWTEAFF.

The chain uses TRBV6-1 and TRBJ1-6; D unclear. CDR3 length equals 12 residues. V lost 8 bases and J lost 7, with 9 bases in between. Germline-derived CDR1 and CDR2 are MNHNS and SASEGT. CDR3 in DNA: TGTGCCAGCCTTTCGATGAATTCACCCCTCCACTTT. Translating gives CASLSMNSPLHF.